These 10 T cell receptor beta chains came from one sample sequenced in a study of cytomegalovirus exposure and HLA in healthy donors. Primers included in the PCR were 60 Vbeta and 13 Jbeta primers. Generated by immunoSEQ multiplex PCR, the TCRdb table keeps only in-frame clones and is missing some. The top ten hold 3.5% to 4% of the sample, which has 100,000 or so clones, about 68% seen once. Material: PBMCs. The receptors derive from a man aged 25-40 years in good health and CMV-seropositive.

The chain recombines TRBV7-8 with TRBJ2-2; D not resolved. The CDR3 totals 14 residues. V was cut by 5 bases and J by 1 base, with 8 bases left in between. Germline V CDR1 and CDR2: SGHVS, FQNEAQ. DNA for the CDR3: TGTGCCAGCAGCGCAAACTGGAACACCGGGGAGCTGTTTTTT. It is translated as CASSANWNTGELFF.

The chain joins TRBV4-1 to TRBJ1-1; D might be TRBD1 (6 bases). The length of the CDR3 is 17 residues. V was cut by 4 bases and J by 1 base, with 19 bases left in between. CDR1 and CDR2 (germline): MGHRA, YSYEKL. The CDR3 DNA sequence: TGCGCCAGCAGCCCCCAGTGGACAGACCTTGGGAACACTGAAGCTTTCTTT. Translated, it gives CASSPQWTDLGNTEAFF.

This clone was observed a handful of times. The chain uses TRBV27 and TRBJ2-7; D is ambiguous. Germline V gene data show CDR1 as MNHEY and CDR2 as SMNVEV (reference sequence). The CDR3 covers 11 residues. The germline V and J ends were trimmed by 3 bases and 6 bases, with 6 bases remaining between them. The CDR3 DNA follows: TGTGCCAGCAGTTTCGGCGGCGAGCAGTACTTC. Amino acids: CASSFGGEQYF.

The chain is built from TRBV10-3 and TRBJ2-5, with TRBD1 matching 7 bases. The J call may not be correct, given that the DNA end is closer to TRBJ2-7. The CDR3 has 13 amino acids. CDR1 ENHRY and CDR2 SYGVKD come from the germline V gene. CDR3 DNA: TGTGCCATCAGCGACGGGACAGTCTACGAGCAGTACTTC. This encodes CAISDGTVYEQYF.

The V call is TRBV11-2, the J call TRBJ1-4; a possible D gene is TRBD1 (6 bases). Trimming removed 3 bases from V and 2 bases from J, with 10 bases in between. The CDR3 contains 15 residues. Germline CDR1 reads SGHAT; CDR2 reads FQNNGV. The CDR3 DNA is TGTGCCAGCAGCTTGAGGGGGTGGACTAATGAAAAACTGTTTTTT. Encoded protein: CASSLRGWTNEKLFF.

CDR3 DNA sequence: TGCGCCAGCAGCCAAGGTAGCGGGGGACTACAAGAGACCCAGTACTTC. It yields the protein CASSQGSGGLQETQYF. This sequence joins TRBV4-1 and TRBJ2-5, with 9 nucleotides matching TRBD2. V lost 1 base and J lost 2; bases outside the gene matches: 5. The CDR3 consists of 16 residues. Germline V gives CDR1 MGHRA, CDR2 YSYEKL.

A note on this clone: Sequence at one end of the junction differs from germline and may be a read error. The rearrangement uses TRBV9 and TRBJ2-2, with D perhaps matching TRBD2 (5 bases). From germline, CDR1 is SGDLS and CDR2 YYNGEE. This CDR3 is built from 14 residues. The DNA of the CDR3 is TGTGCCAGCAGAGTAGGACTGAACACCGGGGAGCTGTTTTTT. Its protein product is CASRVGLNTGELFF. Full variable domain (rest looked up from reference TRBV9 and TRBJ2-2): DSGVTQTPKHLITATGQRVTLRCSPRSGDLSVYWYQQSLDQGLQFLIQYYNGEERAKGNILERFSAQQFPDLHSELNLSSLELGDSALYFCASRVGLNTGELFFGEGSRLTVL.

The genes are TRBV30 and TRBJ2-7, with a possible D match to TRBD2 (7 bases). This CDR3 is built from 13 residues. The ends were cut back, 6 bases at V and 7 bases at J, with 19 bases in the middle. Germline loops: CDR1 GTSNPN, CDR2 SVGIG (reference sequence). The CDR3 loop is CACEGGGAREQYF. CDR3 nucleotides: TGTGCCTGTGAGGGAGGGGGGGCGCGGGAGCAGTACTTC.

This chain links TRBV2 with TRBJ1-1, with D hard to call. The CDR3 has 14 residues. Germline assignment: CDR1 SNHLY and CDR2 FYNNEI. The V end lost 7 bases, the J end lost 1 base, and 13 bases lay between the germline ends. The CDR3 sequence is CASTSGKGNTEAFF. The CDR3 DNA reads as TGTGCCAGCACTTCCGGGAAGGGGAACACTGAAGCTTTCTTT.

This clone turned up a few times. The chain employs TRBV6-5 and TRBJ2-7, with 10 nucleotides matching TRBD2. Losses at the gene ends were 1 base for V and 2 bases for J; bases not matched to a gene: 5. This CDR3 spans 16 amino acids. Germline V lookup: CDR1 MNHEY, CDR2 SVGAGI. CDR3: CASSYFPSGGAYEQYF. The CDR3 DNA reads as TGTGCCAGCAGTTACTTTCCCAGCGGGGGGGCCTACGAGCAGTACTTC.